This TCR beta chain was found in a study of blood T cell repertoires in COVID-19. Profiled with immunoSEQ multiplex PCR; TCRdb holds only in-frame clones, not every one. Found here are about 300,000 clones, 85% to 90% of them singletons; the top ten hold 1.5% to 2%. Germline V lookup: CDR1 SGHNT, CDR2 YENEEA. V was shortened by 1 base and J by 8 bases, with 17 bases between the two germline ends. The CDR3 sequence is 16 residues long. The TCR originated in a woman in her 30s with COVID-19, enrolled during active disease. The V gene is TRBV11-3, the J gene TRBJ1-4; D not certain. Specimen: peripheral blood. The CDR3 loop reads CASSLAFGESGEKLFF. The DNA of the CDR3 is TGTGCCAGCAGCTTAGCGTTTGGAGAATCCGGCGAAAAACTGTTTTTT.